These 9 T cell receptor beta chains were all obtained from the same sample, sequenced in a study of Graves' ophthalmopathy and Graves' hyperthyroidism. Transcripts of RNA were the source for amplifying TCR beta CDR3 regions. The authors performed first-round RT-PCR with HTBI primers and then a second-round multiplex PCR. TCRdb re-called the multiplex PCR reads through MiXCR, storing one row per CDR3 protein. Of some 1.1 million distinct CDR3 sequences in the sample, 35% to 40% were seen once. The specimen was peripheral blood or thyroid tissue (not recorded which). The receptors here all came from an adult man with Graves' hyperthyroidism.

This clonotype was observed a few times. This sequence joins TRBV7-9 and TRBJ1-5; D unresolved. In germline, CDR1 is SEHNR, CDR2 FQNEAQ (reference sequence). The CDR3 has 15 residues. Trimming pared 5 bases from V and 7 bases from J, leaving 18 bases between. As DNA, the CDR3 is TGTGCCAGCAGCCCCGCTCGGCGGTACGAGCAGCCCCAGCATTTT. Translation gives CASSPARRYEQPQHF.

CDR3 sequence (DNA): TGTGCCAGCAGCCAAAGGACAAGTCTTTCACCCCTCCACTTT. It encodes CASSQRTSLSPLHF. The chain employs TRBV3-1 and TRBJ1-6, with a weak D call TRBD1 (5 bases). The V gene's germline CDR1 is LGHDT and CDR2 YNNKEL (reference sequence). The V and J ends lost 2 bases and 9 bases respectively, with 11 bases between them. The CDR3 contains 14 residues.

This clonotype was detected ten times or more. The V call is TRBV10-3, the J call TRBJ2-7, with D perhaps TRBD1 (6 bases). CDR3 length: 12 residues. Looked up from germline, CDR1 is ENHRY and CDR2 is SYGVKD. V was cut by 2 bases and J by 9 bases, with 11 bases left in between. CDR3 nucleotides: TGTGCCATCAGTGAGGGACAGCCCACGCAGTACTTC. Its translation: CAISEGQPTQYF.

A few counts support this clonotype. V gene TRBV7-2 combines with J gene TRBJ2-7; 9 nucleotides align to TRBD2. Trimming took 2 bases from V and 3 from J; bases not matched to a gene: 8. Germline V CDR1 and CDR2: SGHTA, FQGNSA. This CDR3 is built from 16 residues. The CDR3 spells CASSLRAGGVFYEQYF. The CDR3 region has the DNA TGTGCCAGCAGCTTAAGGGCGGGAGGGGTCTTCTACGAGCAGTACTTC.

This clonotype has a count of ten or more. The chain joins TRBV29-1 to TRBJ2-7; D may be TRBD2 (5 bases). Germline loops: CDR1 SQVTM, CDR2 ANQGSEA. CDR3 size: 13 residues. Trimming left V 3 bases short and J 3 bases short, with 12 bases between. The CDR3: CSVDTGISYEQYF. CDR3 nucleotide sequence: TGCAGCGTTGATACCGGGATAAGCTACGAGCAGTACTTC.

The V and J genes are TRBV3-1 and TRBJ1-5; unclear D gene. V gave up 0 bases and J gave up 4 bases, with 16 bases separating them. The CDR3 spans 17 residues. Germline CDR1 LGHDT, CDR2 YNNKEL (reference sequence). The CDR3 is CASSQDGGRILNQPQHF. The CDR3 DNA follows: TGTGCCAGCAGCCAAGATGGCGGACGCATACTTAATCAGCCCCAGCATTTT.

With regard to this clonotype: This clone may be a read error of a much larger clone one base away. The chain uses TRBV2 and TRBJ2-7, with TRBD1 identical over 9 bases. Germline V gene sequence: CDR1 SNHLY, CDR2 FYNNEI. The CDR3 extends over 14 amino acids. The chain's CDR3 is CASSTRQGVREQHF. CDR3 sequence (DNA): TGTGCCAGCAGTACCAGACAGGGGGTTCGCGAGCAGCACTTC.

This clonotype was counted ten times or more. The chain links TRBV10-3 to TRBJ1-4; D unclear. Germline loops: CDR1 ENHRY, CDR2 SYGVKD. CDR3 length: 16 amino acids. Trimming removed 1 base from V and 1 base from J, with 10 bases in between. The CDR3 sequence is CAISEYGGLTNEKLFF. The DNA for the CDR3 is TGTGCCATCAGTGAGTACGGCGGACTAACTAATGAAAAACTGTTTTTT.

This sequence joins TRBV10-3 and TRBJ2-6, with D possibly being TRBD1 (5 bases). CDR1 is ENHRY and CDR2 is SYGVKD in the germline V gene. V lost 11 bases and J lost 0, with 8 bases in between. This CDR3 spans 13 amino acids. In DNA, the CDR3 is TGTGCCGTCGGACACTCTGGGGCCAACGTCCTGACTTTC. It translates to CAVGHSGANVLTF.